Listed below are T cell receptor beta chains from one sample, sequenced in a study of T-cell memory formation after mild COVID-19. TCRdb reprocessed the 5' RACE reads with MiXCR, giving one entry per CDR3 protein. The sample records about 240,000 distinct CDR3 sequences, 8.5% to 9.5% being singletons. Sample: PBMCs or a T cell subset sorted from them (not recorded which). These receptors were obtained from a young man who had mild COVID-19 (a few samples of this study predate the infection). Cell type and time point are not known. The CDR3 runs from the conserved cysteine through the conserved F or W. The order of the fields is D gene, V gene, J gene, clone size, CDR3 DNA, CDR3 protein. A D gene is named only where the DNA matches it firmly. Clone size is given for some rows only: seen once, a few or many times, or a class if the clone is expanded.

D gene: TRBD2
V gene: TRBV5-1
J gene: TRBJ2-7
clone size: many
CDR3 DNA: TGCGCCAGCAGCCCCGCGATAGCGGGGGGTGTTTACGAGCAGTACTTC
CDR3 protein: CASSPAIAGGVYEQYF

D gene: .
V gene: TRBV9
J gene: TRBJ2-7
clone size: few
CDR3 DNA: TGTGCCAGCAGCCCCTACGGGACCTACGAGCAGTACTTC
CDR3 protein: CASSPYGTYEQYF

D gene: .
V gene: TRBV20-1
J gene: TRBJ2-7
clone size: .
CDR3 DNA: TGCAGTGCAGGGGGGACAGCTATGCGGGAGCAGTACTTC
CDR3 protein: CSAGGTAMREQYF

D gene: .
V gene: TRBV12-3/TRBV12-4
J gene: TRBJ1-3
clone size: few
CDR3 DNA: TGTGCCAGTACCAGGGGTTCTGGAAACACCATATATTTT
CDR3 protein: CASTRGSGNTIYF

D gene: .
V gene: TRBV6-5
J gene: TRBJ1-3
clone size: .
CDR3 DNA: TGTGCCAGCAGTTACTCGTCGCCGGGCGGAAACACCATATATTTT
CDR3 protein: CASSYSSPGGNTIYF

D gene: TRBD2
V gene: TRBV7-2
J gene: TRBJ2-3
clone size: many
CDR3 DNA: TGTGCCAGCAGCTCTCTAGCGGGGGCCAGCACAGATACGCAGTATTTT
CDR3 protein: CASSSLAGASTDTQYF

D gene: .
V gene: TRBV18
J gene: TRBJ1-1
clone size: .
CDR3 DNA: TGTGCCAGCTCACCACCTAACAGTGAAGCTTTCTTT
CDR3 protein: CASSPPNSEAFF

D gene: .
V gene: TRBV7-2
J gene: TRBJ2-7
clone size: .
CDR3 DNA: TGTGCCAGCGGCTTAAGTGAGGCCTACGAGCAGTACTTC
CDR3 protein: CASGLSEAYEQYF

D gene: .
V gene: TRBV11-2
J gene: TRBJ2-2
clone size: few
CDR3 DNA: TGTGCCAGCAGCTTAGGAAACGGGGAGCTGTTTTTT
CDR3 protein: CASSLGNGELFF

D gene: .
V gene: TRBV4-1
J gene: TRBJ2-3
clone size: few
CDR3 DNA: TGCGCCAGCAGCCAAGATTTCAGGGCCATAGATACGCAGTATTTT
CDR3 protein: CASSQDFRAIDTQYF

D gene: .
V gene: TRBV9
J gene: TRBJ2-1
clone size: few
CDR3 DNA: TGTGCCAGCAGCGTAGGACAGCATAATGAGCAGTTCTTC
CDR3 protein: CASSVGQHNEQFF

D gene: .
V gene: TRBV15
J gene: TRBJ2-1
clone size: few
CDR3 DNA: TGTGCCACCAGCAGAGATTACTCCTACAATGAGCAGTTCTTC
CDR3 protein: CATSRDYSYNEQFF

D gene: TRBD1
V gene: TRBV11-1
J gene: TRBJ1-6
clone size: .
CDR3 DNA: TGTGCCAGCAGCAACGGACAGGGGGCGTATTCCCTCCACTTT
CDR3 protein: CASSNGQGAYSLHF

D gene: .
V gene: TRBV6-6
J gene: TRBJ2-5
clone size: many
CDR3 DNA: TGTGCCAGCAGTAGGACCATCGAGACCCAGTACTTC
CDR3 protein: CASSRTIETQYF

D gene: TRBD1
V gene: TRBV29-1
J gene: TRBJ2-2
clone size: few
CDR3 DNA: TGCAGCGTTGGGGGACAGCAGGACAACACCGGGGAGCTGTTTTTT
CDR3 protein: CSVGGQQDNTGELFF

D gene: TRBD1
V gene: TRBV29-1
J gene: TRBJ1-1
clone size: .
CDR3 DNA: TGCAGCGGTGACAGGGGGGTGAACACTGAAGCTTTCTTT
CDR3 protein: CSGDRGVNTEAFF

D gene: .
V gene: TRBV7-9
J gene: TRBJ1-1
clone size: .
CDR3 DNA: TGTGCCAGCAGCTTAGAACCAGGACTGAACACTGAAGCTTTCTTT
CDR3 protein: CASSLEPGLNTEAFF

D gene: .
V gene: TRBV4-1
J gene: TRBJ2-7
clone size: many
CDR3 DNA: TGCGCCAGCAGCCAACTATCCCTAGTCCCGGGGGGCCCCTACGAGCAGTACTTC
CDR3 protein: CASSQLSLVPGGPYEQYF

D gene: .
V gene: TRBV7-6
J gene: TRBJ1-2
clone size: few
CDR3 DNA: TGTGCCAGCAGCGACGGGAGGAACTATGGCTACACCTTC
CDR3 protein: CASSDGRNYGYTF

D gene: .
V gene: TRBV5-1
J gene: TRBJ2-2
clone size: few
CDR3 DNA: TGCGCCAGCAGCCGTGGACAGCGGAACACCGGGGAGCTGTTTTTT
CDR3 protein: CASSRGQRNTGELFF

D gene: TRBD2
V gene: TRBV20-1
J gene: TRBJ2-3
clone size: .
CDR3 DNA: TGCAGTGCTCGTGTATGGCGGGGGGGCAGCGCAGATACGCAGTATTTT
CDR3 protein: CSARVWRGGSADTQYF

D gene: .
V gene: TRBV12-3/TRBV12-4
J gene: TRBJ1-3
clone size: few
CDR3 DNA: TGTGCCAGCAGTACCTACGACAGGGGAAACACCATATATTTT
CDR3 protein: CASSTYDRGNTIYF

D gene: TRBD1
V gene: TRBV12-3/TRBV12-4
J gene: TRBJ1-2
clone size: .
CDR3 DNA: TGTGCCAGCAGTCCCGCAGGGGGCGGCTACACCTTC
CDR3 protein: CASSPAGGGYTF

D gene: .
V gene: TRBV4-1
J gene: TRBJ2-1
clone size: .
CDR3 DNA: TGCGCCAGCAGCCAAGAGGGCCTTGAGCAGTTCTTC
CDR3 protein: CASSQEGLEQFF

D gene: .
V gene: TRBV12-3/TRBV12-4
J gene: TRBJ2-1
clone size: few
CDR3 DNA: TGTGCCAGCAGTTTATGGAAGGGCCCTTACAATGAGCAGTTCTTC
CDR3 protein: CASSLWKGPYNEQFF

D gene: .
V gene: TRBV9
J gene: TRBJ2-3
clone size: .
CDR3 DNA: TGTGCCAGCAGCGTAGAGGGGGGCCAATTCCGGATAGATACGCAGTATTTT
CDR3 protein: CASSVEGGQFRIDTQYF

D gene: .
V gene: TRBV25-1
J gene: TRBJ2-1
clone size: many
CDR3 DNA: TGTGCCAGCAGGGAGGGGATGGGGGACAGACAAGGTGATGAGCAGTTCTTC
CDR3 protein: CASREGMGDRQGDEQFF

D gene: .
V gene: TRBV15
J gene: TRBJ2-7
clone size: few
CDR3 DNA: TGTGCCACCAGCAGAGCAGGGTCCCCCGCTGGCGAGCAGTACTTC
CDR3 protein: CATSRAGSPAGEQYF

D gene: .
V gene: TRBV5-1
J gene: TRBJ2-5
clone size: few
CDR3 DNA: TGCGCCAGCAGCTTGTTCGGATCCATGGAGACCCAGTACTTC
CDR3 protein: CASSLFGSMETQYF

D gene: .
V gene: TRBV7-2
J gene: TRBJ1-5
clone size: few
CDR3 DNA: TGTGCCAGCAGCCTAACCCCAGGGTTCAATCAGCCCCAGCATTTT
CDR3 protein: CASSLTPGFNQPQHF

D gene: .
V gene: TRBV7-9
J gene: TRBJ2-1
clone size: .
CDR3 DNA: TGTGCCAGCAGCTCCCGTGTCCGGACACTCCTTAACAATGAGCAGTTCTTC
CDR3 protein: CASSSRVRTLLNNEQFF

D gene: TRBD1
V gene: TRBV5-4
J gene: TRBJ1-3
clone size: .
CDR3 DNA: TGTGCCAGCAGCCCTACAGGGGATCGTGGAAACACCATATATTTT
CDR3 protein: CASSPTGDRGNTIYF

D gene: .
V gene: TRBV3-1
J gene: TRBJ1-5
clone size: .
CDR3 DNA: TGTGCCAGCAGCCAAGATCAGAAGCAGCCCCAGCATTTT
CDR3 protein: CASSQDQKQPQHF

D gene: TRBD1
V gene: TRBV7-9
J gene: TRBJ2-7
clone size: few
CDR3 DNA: TGTGCCAGCAGCTCGCCGTCGACAGGGACACCCTACGAGCAGTACTTC
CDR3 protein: CASSSPSTGTPYEQYF

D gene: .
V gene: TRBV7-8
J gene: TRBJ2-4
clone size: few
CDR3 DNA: TGTGCCAGCAGCTCACGTACGCAGAGGAGGATAGCCAAAAACATTCAGTACTTC
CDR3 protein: CASSSRTQRRIAKNIQYF

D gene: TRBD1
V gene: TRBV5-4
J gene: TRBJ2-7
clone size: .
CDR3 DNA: TGTGCCAGCAGCTGGACAGGGAGCTCCTACGAGCAGTACTTC
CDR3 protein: CASSWTGSSYEQYF

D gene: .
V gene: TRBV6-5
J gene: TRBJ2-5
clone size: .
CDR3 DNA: TGTGCCAGCAGTCCAATGACGAGGGACGGAGAGACCCAGTACTTC
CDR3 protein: CASSPMTRDGETQYF

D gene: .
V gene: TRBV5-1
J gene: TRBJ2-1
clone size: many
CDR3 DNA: TGCGCCAGCAGCTTGTTCCCCCGGGGGAACTACAATGAGCAGTTCTTC
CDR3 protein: CASSLFPRGNYNEQFF

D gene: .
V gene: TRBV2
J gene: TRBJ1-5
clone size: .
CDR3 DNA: TGTGCCAGCCTCCGGGACATGAATCAGCCCCAGCATTTT
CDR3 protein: CASLRDMNQPQHF

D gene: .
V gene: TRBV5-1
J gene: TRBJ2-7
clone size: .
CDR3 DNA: TGCGCCAGCACCGGAGGGTCCGACTACGAGCAGTACTTC
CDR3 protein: CASTGGSDYEQYF

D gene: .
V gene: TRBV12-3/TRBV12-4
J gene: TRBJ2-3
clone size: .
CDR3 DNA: TGTGCCAGCAGGGTCTCGGCAGATACGCAGTATTTT
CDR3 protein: CASRVSADTQYF

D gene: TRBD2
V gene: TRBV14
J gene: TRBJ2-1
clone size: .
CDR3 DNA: TGTGCCAGCAGCCAGATGGGACTAGGCAATGAGCAGTTCTTC
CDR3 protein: CASSQMGLGNEQFF

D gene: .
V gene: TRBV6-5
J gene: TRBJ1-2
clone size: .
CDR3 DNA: TGTGCCAGCAGACGACAGCGAACATATGGCTACACCTTC
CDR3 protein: CASRRQRTYGYTF

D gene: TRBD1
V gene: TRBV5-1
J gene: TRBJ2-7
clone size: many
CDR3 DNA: TGCGCCAGCAGTCTGGCTGGGACAGACTACGAGCAGTACTTC
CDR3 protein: CASSLAGTDYEQYF

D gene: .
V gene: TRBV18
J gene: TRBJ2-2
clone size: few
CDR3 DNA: TGTGCCAGCTCACCCACCTTGACAGAATCGAACACCGGGGAGCTGTTTTTT
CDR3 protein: CASSPTLTESNTGELFF

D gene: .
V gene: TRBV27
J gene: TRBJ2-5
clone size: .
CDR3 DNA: TGTGCCAGCAGTTTAGTGGCGGGCCAGGAAGAGGAGACCCAGTACTTC
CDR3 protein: CASSLVAGQEEETQYF

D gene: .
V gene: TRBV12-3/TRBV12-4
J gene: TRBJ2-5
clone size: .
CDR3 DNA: TGTGCCAGCAGTTTTGGGGGAAAAACCAATATCTCTTTC
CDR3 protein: CASSFGGKTNISF

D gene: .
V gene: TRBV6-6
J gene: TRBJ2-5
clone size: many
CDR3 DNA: TGTGCCAGCAGACTCACTTTTGGGGAGACCCAGTACTTC
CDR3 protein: CASRLTFGETQYF

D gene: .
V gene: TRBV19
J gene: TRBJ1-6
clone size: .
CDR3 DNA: TGTGCCAGCGGAGACGGCGTCATTAATTCACCCCTCCACTTT
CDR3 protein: CASGDGVINSPLHF

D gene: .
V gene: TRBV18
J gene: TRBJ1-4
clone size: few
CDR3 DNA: TGTGCCAGCTCACCTCAGGACAGCAATCCCGAAAAACTGTTTTTT
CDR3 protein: CASSPQDSNPEKLFF

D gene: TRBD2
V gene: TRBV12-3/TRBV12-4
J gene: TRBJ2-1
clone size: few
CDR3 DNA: TGTGCCAGCAGTTCGACCGGGGGGGGTAGCAATGAGCAGTTCTTC
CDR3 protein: CASSSTGGGSNEQFF

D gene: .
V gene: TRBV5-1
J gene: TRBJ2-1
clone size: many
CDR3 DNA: TGCGCCAGCAGCTTGGAGGGAACCACTACGGGAAATGAGCAGTTCTTC
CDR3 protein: CASSLEGTTTGNEQFF

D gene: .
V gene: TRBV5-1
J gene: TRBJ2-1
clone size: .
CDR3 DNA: TGCGCCAGCAGCTTAGTTCCCCATACTAAGCCCAATGAGCAGTTCTTC
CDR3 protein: CASSLVPHTKPNEQFF

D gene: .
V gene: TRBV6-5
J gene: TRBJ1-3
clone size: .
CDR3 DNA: TGTGCCAGCAGTTACTCGATGGCATCTGGAAACACCATATATTTT
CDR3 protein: CASSYSMASGNTIYF

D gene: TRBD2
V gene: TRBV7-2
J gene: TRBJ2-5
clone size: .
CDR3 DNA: TGTGCCAGCAGCTTCCAGCGGGGGTACCAAGAGACCCAGTACTTC
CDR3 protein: CASSFQRGYQETQYF

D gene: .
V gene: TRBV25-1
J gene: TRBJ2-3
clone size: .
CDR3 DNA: TGTGCCGGCAGTGAATCCCCCCAGGCGACGTGGGGCACAGATACGCAGTATTTT
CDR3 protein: CAGSESPQATWGTDTQYF

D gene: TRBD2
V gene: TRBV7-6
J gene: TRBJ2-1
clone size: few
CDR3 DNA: TGTGCCAGCAGCCAAGGGGCCGGGACTAGCAATGAGCAGTTCTTC
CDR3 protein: CASSQGAGTSNEQFF

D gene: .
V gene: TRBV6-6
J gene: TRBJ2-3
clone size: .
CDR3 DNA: TGTGCCAGCAAACCCGCTGCCACAGATACGCAGTATTTT
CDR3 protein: CASKPAATDTQYF

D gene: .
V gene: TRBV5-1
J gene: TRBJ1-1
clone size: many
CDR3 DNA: TGCGCCAGCAGCTTGGGTCGCACTGAAGCTTTCTTT
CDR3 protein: CASSLGRTEAFF

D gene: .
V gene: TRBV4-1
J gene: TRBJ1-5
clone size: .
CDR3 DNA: TGCGCCAGCAGCCCTACACGGGACTATCAGCCCCAGCATTTT
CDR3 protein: CASSPTRDYQPQHF